The rows below give T cell receptor beta chains drawn from one sample of a study of cytomegalovirus exposure and HLA in healthy donors. Assay: immunoSEQ multiplex PCR; the TCRdb copy retains only in-frame clones and omits some. The data hold 180,000 or so clones, with almost 80% observed a single time. The sequenced sample was PBMCs. Source of these receptors: a man in his fifties in good health and CMV-seropositive. Each CDR3 is given without its conserved first and last residue. Each record gives: V gene, J gene, CDR3 protein.

TRBV7-9	TRBJ1-6	SSSPPGAYNSPLH
TRBV4-2	TRBJ1-2	ASSLSGTGNYGYT
TRBV28	TRBJ1-3	ASSLAGEGGNTIY
TRBV5-4	TRBJ1-4	ASSAGWTNEKLF
TRBV2	TRBJ1-5	ASSPGQGYNQPQH
TRBV9	TRBJ2-5	ASSVGPGQGLETQY
TRBV5-1	TRBJ2-7	ASALVRAGGTYEQY
TRBV2	TRBJ1-1	ASSDWGDTEAF
TRBV7-2	TRBJ2-5	ASSLRTDQMRETQY
TRBV25-1	TRBJ1-2	ASSFTGGGYT
TRBV23-1	TRBJ2-7	ASSQFSPGQKSYEQY
TRBV29-1	NA	SVDVQGARYEQY
TRBV7-8	TRBJ2-3	ASSSHRAPTDTQY
TRBV4-1	TRBJ1-2	ASSQVSGFDRVDYGYT
TRBV5-1	TRBJ1-1	ASSWEGRNTEAF
TRBV29-1	TRBJ2-3	SVEVGGLAGVTDTQY
TRBV5-1	TRBJ2-3	ASSLGGTSTDTQY
TRBV15	TRBJ2-1	ATSRDDGGHSYNEQF
TRBV5-1	TRBJ1-2	ASSLGQGASYGYT
TRBV19	TRBJ2-4	ASSIRASGGLWAIQY
TRBV4-3	TRBJ1-1	ASSREQGTNTEAF
TRBV5-1	TRBJ2-2	ASSSYRSTGELF
TRBV19	TRBJ1-5	ASSSGNPVGNQPQH
TRBV7-9	TRBJ1-2	ASSSGGADYGYT
TRBV28	TRBJ1-5	ASRQDRENQPQH
TRBV6-5	TRBJ2-5	ASTYLETQY
TRBV18	TRBJ2-7	ASSPSGAGAAYEQY
TRBV29-1	TRBJ2-7	SVGGPGGSYEQY
TRBV4-2	TRBJ2-7	ASSQDLARGIVYEQY
TRBV19	TRBJ1-5	ASKGQGPNQPQH
TRBV6-5	TRBJ1-1	ASSYKRGGTEAF
TRBV28	TRBJ2-2	AAQGGQRTGELF
TRBV5-1	TRBJ2-1	ASSLGHGGANNEQF
TRBV5-6	TRBJ2-5	ASSITGVGPYIQETQY
TRBV11-2	TRBJ1-1	ASSLVRVNTEAF
TRBV6-5	TRBJ2-1	ASSYSSGGAHEQF
TRBV28	TRBJ1-2	ASSLRREEGYT
TRBV11-2	TRBJ1-3	ASSRDRGGGNTIY
TRBV7-2	TRBJ1-5	ASSTGTPNQPQH
TRBV27	TRBJ2-1	ASSLASGPNEQF
TRBV4-3	TRBJ2-1	ASSQDVQGTYNEQF
TRBV2	TRBJ2-1	ASSYPGTGGEKNSYNEQF
TRBV6-1	TRBJ2-5	ASSERGGWGQGRETQY
TRBV5-1	TRBJ1-1	ASSFVTGETEAF
TRBV7-2	TRBJ2-2	ASSVDRAWSDTGELF
TRBV28	TRBJ2-1	ATSQGAAYNEQF
TRBV19	TRBJ1-1	ASSLVLMNTEAF
TRBV5-5	TRBJ1-2	ASSLVGGFGGYT
TRBV5-1	TRBJ1-2	ASSGNSNYGYT
TRBV19	TRBJ2-1	ASSIGASGGGNEQF
TRBV7-3	TRBJ2-5	ASSLGQQETQY
TRBV2	TRBJ1-1	ASVRGQGSTEAF
TRBV5-1	TRBJ1-4	ASSGSGGTNEKLF
TRBV5-1	TRBJ1-2	ASSLRGLGYT
TRBV15	TRBJ2-3	ATSRDLRRGGTDTQY
TRBV6-4	TRBJ2-5	ASSDRGQGANQETQY
TRBV7-3	TRBJ1-2	ASSSRGGQGTGYT
TRBV7-2	TRBJ2-5	ASSTTSGGAIETQY